One and the same sample provided the 11 T cell receptor beta chains below, sequenced in a study of tissue T cells after allogeneic stem cell transplantation. Using immunoSEQ multiplex PCR, the repertoire was profiled, and TCRdb retains in-frame clones only, with some absent. Here the sample spans more than 5,000 clones, roughly half being singletons. Time point noted: mouse harvest day 7 after allogeneic transplant. Mouse grafts combined 10^7 T-cell-depleted bone marrow cells with 10^6 splenic CD5+ T cells. Sequenced: gut tissue. Receptors were obtained from a female BALB/c mouse given C57BL/6 T cells with graft-versus-host disease after an allogeneic hematopoietic cell transplant.

For this clone: The gene names here belong to mouse. Coverage ceases 1 residue before the CDR3 finishes, and the germline J gene fills in the end. The V and J genes are TRBV5 and TRBJ2-7; 10 positions match TRBD2. V lost 3 bases to trimming and J lost 4 bases; unmatched junction nucleotides: 3. Per germline, CDR1 LGHNA and CDR2 YNLKQL (reference sequence). This CDR3 spans 14 amino acids. Incomplete CDR3 DNA: TGTGCCAGCAGCCATAACTGGGGGGGTTATGAACAGTAC. Translated, it gives CASSHNWGGYEQY. The full CDR3 protein is CASSHNWGGYEQYF.

On this clone itself: The genes and germline here are from mouse. The read falls 1 residue short of the CDR3 end, and the missing part is taken from the germline J gene. Within the sample, other DNA sequences also encode this same CDR3. V and J are TRBV15 and TRBJ2-7; 8 nucleotides align to TRBD2. J lost 7 bases, V lost 6 bases, and 8 bases had no gene match. The CDR3 has 13 amino acids. Germline loops: CDR1 SGHND, CDR2 FRSKSL. CDR3 residues: CASRGTGGAEQYF. The CDR3 bases that were read are TGTGCCAGCAGAGGGACCGGGGGGGCCGAACAGTAC.

Turning to this clone: Gene labels here are mouse ones. Read sequence stops 1 residue before the CDR3 end, and the germline J gene provides the missing end. The chain uses TRBV26 and TRBJ2-4, with no clear D. Germline V gene lookup returns CDR1 KGHPV and CDR2 FQNQEV (reference sequence). The length of the CDR3 is 13 residues. Trimming cost V 2 bases and J 0 bases, with 3 bases left between them. CDR3 region: CASSLRSQNTLYF. Partial CDR3 DNA: TGTGCCAGCAGTCTGAGGAGTCAAAACACCTTGTAC.

A few counts support this clone. Mouse gene names and germline throughout. The sequenced fragment ends 1 residue before the CDR3 boundary, so the rest is inferred from the germline J gene. V is TRBV15 and J is TRBJ1-1; D is uncertain. CDR1 SGHND and CDR2 FRSKSL come from the germline V gene. The CDR3 loop spans 13 amino acids. Deletions cut 0 bases from V and 4 bases from J, with 6 bases between. Partial CDR3 DNA: TGTGCCAGCAGTTTAGCAGGGAGCACAGAAGTCTTC. This sequence encodes CASSLAGSTEVF. The whole CDR3 reads CASSLAGSTEVFF. Supplemented by reference TRBV15 and TRBJ1-1, the full variable domain reads DAGVTQTPRHEVAEKGQTIILKCEPVSGHNDLFWYRQTKIQGLELLSYFRSKSLMEDGGAFKDRFKAEMLNSSFSTLKIQPTEPKDSAVYLCASSLAGSTEVFFGKGTRLTVV.

Remarks on this clone: The listed genes are named as in mouse. The CDR3 end is not reached by the read, which stops 1 residue before it; the germline J gene fills it in. The V and J genes are TRBV2 and TRBJ2-4; D gene unclear. Germline CDR1 reads LGHNA; CDR2 reads YSYQKL. The V and J ends lost 0 bases and 0 bases respectively, with 7 bases between them. The CDR3 has 15 amino acids. The CDR3 bases that were read are TGTGCCAGCAGCCAAGATAAAGCTAGTCAAAACACCTTGTAC. The encoded protein is CASSQDKASQNTLY. In full, the CDR3 is CASSQDKASQNTLYF.

This clone was counted between two and nine times. Gene names are mouse gene names. The CDR3 end lies 1 residue beyond the end of the read and is filled in from the germline J gene. This rearrangement joins TRBV19 to TRBJ2-7; D possibly uses TRBD1 or TRBD2 (5 bases each). Germline-derived CDR1 and CDR2 are FNHDT and SITEND (reference sequence). The CDR3 is 13 residues long. The V and J ends lost 2 bases and 0 bases respectively, with 6 bases between them. The CDR3 loop is CASSMGVSYEQYF. CDR3 DNA (partial): TGTGCCAGCAGTATGGGGGTCTCCTATGAACAGTAC.

As to this clone: Gene names are the mouse ones. The read finishes 1 residue shy of the CDR3 end, and the germline J gene is used to complete it. The V gene is TRBV21, the J gene TRBJ1-4; 11 nucleotides line up with TRBD1. TRBV21 is reported as an ORF; its role is uncertain. V gave up 2 bases and J gave up 7 bases; unmatched junction bases: 3. CDR3 size: 15 residues. The CDR3 region is CASSQRTGGGERLFF. CDR3 DNA, as far as it was read: TGTGCTAGCAGTCAAAGGACAGGGGGCGGCGAAAGATTATTT.

Concerning this clone: Genes and germline come from the mouse. The observed sequence ends 1 residue before the CDR3 terminus, with the missing tail filled in from the germline J gene. The chain joins TRBV3 to TRBJ2-3; 9 nucleotides agree with TRBD2. Germline V gives CDR1 SNHLY, CDR2 FYNGKV (reference sequence). The CDR3 is 16 amino acids. V trimming: 4 bases; J trimming: 0 bases; junction bases outside the gene matches: 5. The CDR3 region is CASSSRLGASAETLYF. Partial CDR3 DNA: TGTGCCAGCAGCTCCCGACTGGGGGCTAGTGCAGAAACGCTGTAT.

This clone is medium-sized within its sample. Gene names denote mouse genes. The sequence runs out 1 residue before the end of the CDR3; the remainder is reconstructed from the germline J gene. This rearrangement joins TRBV3 to TRBJ1-4; a weak D match, TRBD1 (5 bases). The germline gives CDR1 SNHLY, CDR2 FYNGKV (reference sequence). V gave up 1 base and J gave up 3 bases, with 6 bases separating them. CDR3 size: 14 residues. The covered CDR3 bases are TGTGCCAGCAGCTTAGTGGGGGCCAACGAAAGATTATTT. This encodes CASSLVGANERLF. The complete CDR3 sequence is CASSLVGANERLFF.

This clone was detected a few times. Gene and germline names: mouse. The CDR3 bases that were read are TGCACCTGCAGTGCGGGACAAAGCTCCTATGAACAGTAC. It yields the protein CTCSAGQSSYEQY. The full CDR3 sequence reads CTCSAGQSSYEQYF. This chain links TRBV1 with TRBJ2-7, with D possibly being TRBD1 (6 bases). The read gets to within 1 residue of the CDR3 end, and the germline J gene fills in the rest. Per germline, CDR1 NSQYPW and CDR2 LRSPGD (reference sequence). Trimming took 3 bases from V and 0 from J, leaving 9 bases between them. This CDR3 has 14 residues.

In this sample, this clone turned up once. Each gene name is a mouse one. The read comes to an end 1 residue before the CDR3 does, leaving the germline J gene to fill in the end. This chain uses TRBV4 with TRBJ2-7; TRBD2 matches at 13 bases. With 5 bases clipped from V and 6 bases from J, the junction kept 4 bases outside the gene matches. CDR1 is LGHDT and CDR2 is YNNKQL in the germline V gene (reference sequence). The CDR3 covers 14 residues. The covered CDR3 bases are TGTGCCAGCAGCCTCCGGGACTGGGGGGGTGAACAGTAC. Its protein product is CASSLRDWGGEQY. The full CDR3 reads CASSLRDWGGEQYF.